This is a list of T cell receptor beta chains from one sample in a study of shared clonotypes between healthy human individuals. Method: immunoSEQ multiplex PCR; TCRdb's copy keeps in-frame clones and lacks some. The table includes approximately 530,000 clones, around 96% detected once. Sequenced sample: naive CD4+ T cells sorted from blood. The receptors come from a woman aged 30 to 39 in good health. Both conserved end residues are part of each CDR3. D genes are given only for firm matches. The size entry is marked missing in some rows and otherwise reads once, few, many or a size class.

D: -; V: TRBV28; J: TRBJ2-4; size: -; DNA: TGTGCCAGCAGTCCGACGGCCGCCAAAAACATTCAGTACTTC; CDR3: CASSPTAAKNIQYF
D: TRBD1; V: TRBV7-8; J: TRBJ2-2; size: -; DNA: TGTGCCAGCAGCTTAGAACGGGACAGGTACACCGGGGAGCTGTTTTTT; CDR3: CASSLERDRYTGELFF
D: TRBD2; V: TRBV7-6; J: TRBJ2-3; size: -; DNA: TGTGCCAGCAGCCGAGGGACTAGCGGAAACACAGATACGCAGTATTTT; CDR3: CASSRGTSGNTDTQYF
D: TRBD2; V: TRBV2; J: TRBJ2-7; size: -; DNA: TGTGCCAGCAGTGAACTAGCGGGAGAGCAGTACTTC; CDR3: CASSELAGEQYF
D: -; V: TRBV5-1; J: TRBJ2-7; size: once; DNA: TGCGCCAGCAGCCCCATTGGGGGGTCGAGCGAGCAGTACTTC; CDR3: CASSPIGGSSEQYF
D: TRBD2; V: TRBV5-1; J: TRBJ2-7; size: -; DNA: TGCGCCAGCAGCCCAACCGGCCTAGCGGGAGTCGGCGAGCAGTACTTC; CDR3: CASSPTGLAGVGEQYF
D: TRBD1; V: TRBV19; J: TRBJ1-4; size: -; DNA: TGTGCCAGTAGTAACACAGGGGTGGCTAATGAAAAACTGTTTTTT; CDR3: CASSNTGVANEKLFF
D: TRBD2; V: TRBV7-9; J: TRBJ2-3; size: -; DNA: TGTGCCAGCAGCTTGGTTAGCGGGAGGGCTAGCACAGATACGCAGTATTTT; CDR3: CASSLVSGRASTDTQYF
D: TRBD2; V: TRBV18; J: TRBJ2-7; size: -; DNA: TGTGCCAGCTCCACCGGGGGGGGAAGATCCTACGAGCAGTACTTC; CDR3: CASSTGGGRSYEQYF
D: TRBD2; V: TRBV7-9; J: TRBJ2-2; size: -; DNA: TGTGCCAGCAGCCCAGCAGGGGATAGCGGGAGCGCCGGGGAGCTGTTTTTT; CDR3: CASSPAGDSGSAGELFF
D: -; V: TRBV6-5; J: TRBJ2-5; size: -; DNA: TGTGCCAGCAGTTACCAAGACGGTCTTCCCCAGTACTTC; CDR3: CASSYQDGLPQYF